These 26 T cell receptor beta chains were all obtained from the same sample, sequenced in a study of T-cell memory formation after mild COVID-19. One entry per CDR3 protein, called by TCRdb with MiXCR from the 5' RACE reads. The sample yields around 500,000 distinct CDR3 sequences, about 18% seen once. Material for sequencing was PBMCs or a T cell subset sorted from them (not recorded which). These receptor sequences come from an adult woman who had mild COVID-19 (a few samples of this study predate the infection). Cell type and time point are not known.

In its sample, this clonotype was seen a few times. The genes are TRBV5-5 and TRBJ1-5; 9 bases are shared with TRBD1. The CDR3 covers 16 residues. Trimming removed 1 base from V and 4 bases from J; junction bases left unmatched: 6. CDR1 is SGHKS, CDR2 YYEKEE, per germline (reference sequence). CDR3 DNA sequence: TGTGCCAGCAGCTTGACGGACAGGGGTAGGAATCAGCCCCAGCATTTT. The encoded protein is CASSLTDRGRNQPQHF.

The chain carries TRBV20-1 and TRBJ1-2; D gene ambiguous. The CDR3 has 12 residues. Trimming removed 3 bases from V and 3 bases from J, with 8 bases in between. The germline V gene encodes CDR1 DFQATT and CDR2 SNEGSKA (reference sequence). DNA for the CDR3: TGCAGTGCTAGCACCGGATACTATGGCTACACCTTC. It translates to CSASTGYYGYTF.

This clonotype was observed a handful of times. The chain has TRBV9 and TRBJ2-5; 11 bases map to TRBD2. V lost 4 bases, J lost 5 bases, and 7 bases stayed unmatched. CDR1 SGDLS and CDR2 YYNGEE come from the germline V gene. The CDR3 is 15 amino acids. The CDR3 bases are TGTGCCAGCAGCAAGACTAGCGGGGTCACTGAGACCCAGTACTTC. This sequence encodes CASSKTSGVTETQYF.

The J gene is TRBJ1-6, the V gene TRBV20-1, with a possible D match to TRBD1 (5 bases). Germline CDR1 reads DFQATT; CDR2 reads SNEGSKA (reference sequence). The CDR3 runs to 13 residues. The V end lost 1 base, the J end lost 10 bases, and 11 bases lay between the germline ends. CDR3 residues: CSARVGGGSPLHF. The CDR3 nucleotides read TGCAGTGCTAGAGTGGGGGGAGGATCACCCCTCCACTTT.

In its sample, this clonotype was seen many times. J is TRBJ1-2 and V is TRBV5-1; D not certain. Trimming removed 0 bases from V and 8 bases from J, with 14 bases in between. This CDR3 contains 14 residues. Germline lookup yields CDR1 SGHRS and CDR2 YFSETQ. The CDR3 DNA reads TGCGCCAGCAGCTTGGAAGGGAGAACCTACGGCTACACCTTC. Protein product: CASSLEGRTYGYTF.

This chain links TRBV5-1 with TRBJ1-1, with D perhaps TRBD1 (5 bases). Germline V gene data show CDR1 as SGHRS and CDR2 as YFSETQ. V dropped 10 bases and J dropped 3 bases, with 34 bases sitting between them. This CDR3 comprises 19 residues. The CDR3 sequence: CAYGGTTGICRREDTEAFF. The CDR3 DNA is TGCGCCTACGGTGGGACGACGGGTATTTGCCGACGTGAGGACACTGAAGCTTTCTTT. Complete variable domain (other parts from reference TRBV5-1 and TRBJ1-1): KAGVTQTPRYLIKTRGQQVTLSCSPISGHRSVSWYQQTPGQGLQFLFEYFSETQRNKGNFPGRFSGRQFSNSRSEMNVSTLELGDSALYLCAYGGTTGICRREDTEAFFGQGTRLTVV.

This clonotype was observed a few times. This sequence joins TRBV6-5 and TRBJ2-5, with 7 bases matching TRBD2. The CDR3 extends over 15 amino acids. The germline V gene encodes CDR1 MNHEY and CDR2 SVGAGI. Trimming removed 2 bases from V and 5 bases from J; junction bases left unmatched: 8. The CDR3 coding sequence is TGTGCCAGCAGTTACGGGTCTTTGCGGGGGGAGACCCAGTACTTC. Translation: CASSYGSLRGETQYF.

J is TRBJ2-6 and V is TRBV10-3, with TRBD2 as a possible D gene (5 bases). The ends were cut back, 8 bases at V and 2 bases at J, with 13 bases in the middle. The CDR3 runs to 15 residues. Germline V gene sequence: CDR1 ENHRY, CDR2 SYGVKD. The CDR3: CAIAADGTGANVLTF. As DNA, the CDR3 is TGTGCCATCGCTGCCGACGGGACTGGGGCCAACGTCCTGACTTTC.

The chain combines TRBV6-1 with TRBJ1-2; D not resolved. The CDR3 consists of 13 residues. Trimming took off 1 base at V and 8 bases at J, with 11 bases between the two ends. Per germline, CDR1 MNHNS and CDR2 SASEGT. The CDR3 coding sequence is TGTGCCAGCAGTGAAGATTCCGGGTTGGGCTACACCTTC. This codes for CASSEDSGLGYTF.

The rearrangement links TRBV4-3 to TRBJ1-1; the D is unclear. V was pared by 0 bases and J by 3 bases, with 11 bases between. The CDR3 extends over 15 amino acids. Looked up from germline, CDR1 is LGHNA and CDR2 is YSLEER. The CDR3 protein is CASSQDDLSDTEAFF. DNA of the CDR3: TGCGCCAGCAGCCAAGATGACTTATCGGACACTGAAGCTTTCTTT.

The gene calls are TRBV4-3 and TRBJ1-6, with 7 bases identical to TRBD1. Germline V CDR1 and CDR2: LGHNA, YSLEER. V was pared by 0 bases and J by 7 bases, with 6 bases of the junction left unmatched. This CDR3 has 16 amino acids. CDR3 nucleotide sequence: TGCGCCAGCAGCCAAGAGGGCCAGGGACAGAATTCACCCCTCCACTTT. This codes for CASSQEGQGQNSPLHF.

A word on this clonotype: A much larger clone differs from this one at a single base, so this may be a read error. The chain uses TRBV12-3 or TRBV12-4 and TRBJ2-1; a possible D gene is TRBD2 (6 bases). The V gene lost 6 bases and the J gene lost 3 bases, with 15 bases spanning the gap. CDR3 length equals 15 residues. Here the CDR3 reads CASRPGRGYYNEQFF. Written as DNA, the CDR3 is TGTGCCAGCAGGCCGGGACGGGGGTACTACAATGAGCAGTTCTTC.

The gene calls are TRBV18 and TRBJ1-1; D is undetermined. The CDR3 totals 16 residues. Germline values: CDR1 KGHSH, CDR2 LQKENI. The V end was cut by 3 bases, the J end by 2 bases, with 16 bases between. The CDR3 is CASSPTGWGVNTEAFF. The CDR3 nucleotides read TGTGCCAGCTCACCTACGGGATGGGGAGTTAACACTGAAGCTTTCTTT.

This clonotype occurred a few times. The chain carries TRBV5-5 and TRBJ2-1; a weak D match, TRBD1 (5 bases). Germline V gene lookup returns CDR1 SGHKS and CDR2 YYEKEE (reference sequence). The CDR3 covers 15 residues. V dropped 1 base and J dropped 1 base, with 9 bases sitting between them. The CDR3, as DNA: TGTGCCAGCAGCTTGATACGGACATCCTACAATGAGCAGTTCTTC. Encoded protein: CASSLIRTSYNEQFF.

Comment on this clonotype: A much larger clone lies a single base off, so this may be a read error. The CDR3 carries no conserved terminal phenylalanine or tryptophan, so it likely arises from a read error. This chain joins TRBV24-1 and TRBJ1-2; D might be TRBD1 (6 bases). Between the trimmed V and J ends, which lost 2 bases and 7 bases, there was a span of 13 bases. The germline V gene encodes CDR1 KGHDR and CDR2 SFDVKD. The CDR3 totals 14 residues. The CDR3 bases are TGTGCCACCAGTGATTACTTACAGGGCAGTGGCTACACCTTA. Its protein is CATSDYLQGSGYTL.

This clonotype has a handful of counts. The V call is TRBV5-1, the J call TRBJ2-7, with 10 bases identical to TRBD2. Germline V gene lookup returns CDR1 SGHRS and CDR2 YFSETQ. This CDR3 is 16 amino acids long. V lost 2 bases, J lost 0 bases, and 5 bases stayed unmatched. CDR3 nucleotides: TGCGCCAGCAGCTTTACACTAGCGGGGAGCTCCTACGAGCAGTACTTC. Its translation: CASSFTLAGSSYEQYF.

The CDR3 bases are TGTGCCAGCAGCGGAGGCGGGATCGACGAGCAGTACTTC. This gives the protein CASSGGGIDEQYF. The V gene is TRBV9, the J gene TRBJ2-7, with D perhaps matching TRBD2 (6 bases). Per germline, CDR1 SGDLS and CDR2 YYNGEE. The length of the CDR3 is 13 residues. V was clipped by 3 bases and J by 5 bases, with 12 bases between them. Combining the CDR3 with reference TRBV9 and TRBJ2-7 gives the whole variable domain DSGVTQTPKHLITATGQRVTLRCSPRSGDLSVYWYQQSLDQGLQFLIQYYNGEERAKGNILERFSAQQFPDLHSELNLSSLELGDSALYFCASSGGGIDEQYFGPGTRLTVT.

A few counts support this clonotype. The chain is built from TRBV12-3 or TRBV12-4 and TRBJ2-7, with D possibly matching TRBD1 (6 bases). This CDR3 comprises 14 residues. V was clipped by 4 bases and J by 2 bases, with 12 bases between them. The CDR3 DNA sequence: TGTGCCAGCAGTTCTGACAGGATAGCCTACGAGCAGTACTTC. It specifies CASSSDRIAYEQYF.

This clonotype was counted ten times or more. The CDR3 sequence is CASSLSGKIINEQFF. CDR3 sequence (DNA): TGTGCCAGCAGCCTGAGCGGGAAGATCATCAATGAGCAGTTCTTC. The chain recombines TRBV5-6 with TRBJ2-1, with 7 bases identical to TRBD2. Germline values: CDR1 SGHDT, CDR2 YYEEEE. The J segment lost 6 bases and the V segment lost 4 bases, leaving 10 bases of the junction unmatched. The CDR3 has 15 amino acids.

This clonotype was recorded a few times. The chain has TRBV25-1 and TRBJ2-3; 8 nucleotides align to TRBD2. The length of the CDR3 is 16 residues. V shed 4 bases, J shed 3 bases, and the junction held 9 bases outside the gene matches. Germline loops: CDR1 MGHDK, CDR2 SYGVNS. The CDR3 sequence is CASSGGAGDGTDTQYF. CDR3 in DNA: TGTGCCAGCAGTGGGGGAGCGGGAGATGGTACAGATACGCAGTATTTT.

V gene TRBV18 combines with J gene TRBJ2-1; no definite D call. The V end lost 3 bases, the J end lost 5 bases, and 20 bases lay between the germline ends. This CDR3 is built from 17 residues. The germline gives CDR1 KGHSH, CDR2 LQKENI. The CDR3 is CASSPPPAARQNNEQFF. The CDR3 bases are TGTGCCAGCTCACCTCCCCCCGCAGCCCGGCAAAACAATGAGCAGTTCTTC.

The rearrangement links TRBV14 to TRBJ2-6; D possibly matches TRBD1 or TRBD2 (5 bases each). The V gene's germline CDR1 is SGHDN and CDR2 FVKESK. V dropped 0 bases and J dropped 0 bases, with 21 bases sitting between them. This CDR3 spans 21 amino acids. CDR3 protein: CASSQDILRGPRGSGANVLTF. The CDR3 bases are TGTGCCAGCAGCCAAGATATTCTCCGGGGCCCCCGGGGCTCTGGGGCCAACGTCCTGACTTTC.

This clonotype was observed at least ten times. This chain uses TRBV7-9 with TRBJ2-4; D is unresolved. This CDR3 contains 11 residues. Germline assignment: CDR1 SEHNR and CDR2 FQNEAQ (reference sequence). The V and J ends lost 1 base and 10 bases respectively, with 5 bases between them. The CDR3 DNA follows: TGTGCCAGCAGCTTAGATTGGATTCAGTACTTC. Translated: CASSLDWIQYF. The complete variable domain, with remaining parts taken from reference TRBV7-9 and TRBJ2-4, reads DTGVSQNPRHKITKRGQNVTFRCDPISEHNRLYWYRQTLGQGPEFLTYFQNEAQLEKSRLLSDRFSAERPKGSFSTLEIQRTEQGDSAMYLCASSLDWIQYFGAGTRLSVL.

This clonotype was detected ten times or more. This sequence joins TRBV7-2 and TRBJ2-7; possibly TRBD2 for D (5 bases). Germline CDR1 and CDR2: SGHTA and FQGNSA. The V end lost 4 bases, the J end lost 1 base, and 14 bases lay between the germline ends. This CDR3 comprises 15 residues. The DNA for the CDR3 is TGTGCCAGCAGCTCCCAGCCTAGGGAGTCCTACGAGCAGTACTTC. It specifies CASSSQPRESYEQYF. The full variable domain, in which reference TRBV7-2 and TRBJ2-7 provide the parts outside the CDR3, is GAGVSQSPSNKVTEKGKDVELRCDPISGHTALYWYRQSLGQGLEFLIYFQGNSAPDKSGLPSDRFSAERTGGSVSTLTIQRTQQEDSAVYLCASSSQPRESYEQYFGPGTRLTVT.

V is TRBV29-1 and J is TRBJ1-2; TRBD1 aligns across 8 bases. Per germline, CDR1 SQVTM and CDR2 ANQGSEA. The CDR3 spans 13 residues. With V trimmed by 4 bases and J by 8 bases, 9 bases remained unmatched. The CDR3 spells CSVGGQGHLGYTF. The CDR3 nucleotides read TGCAGCGTTGGAGGACAGGGTCACCTCGGCTACACCTTC.

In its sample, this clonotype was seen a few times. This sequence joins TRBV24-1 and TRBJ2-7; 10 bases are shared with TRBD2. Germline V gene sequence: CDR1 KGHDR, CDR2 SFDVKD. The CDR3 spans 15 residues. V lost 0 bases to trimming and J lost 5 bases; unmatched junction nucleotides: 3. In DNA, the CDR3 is TGTGCCACCAGTGATTTGCCTAGCGGGAGCCACGAGCAGTACTTC. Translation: CATSDLPSGSHEQYF.